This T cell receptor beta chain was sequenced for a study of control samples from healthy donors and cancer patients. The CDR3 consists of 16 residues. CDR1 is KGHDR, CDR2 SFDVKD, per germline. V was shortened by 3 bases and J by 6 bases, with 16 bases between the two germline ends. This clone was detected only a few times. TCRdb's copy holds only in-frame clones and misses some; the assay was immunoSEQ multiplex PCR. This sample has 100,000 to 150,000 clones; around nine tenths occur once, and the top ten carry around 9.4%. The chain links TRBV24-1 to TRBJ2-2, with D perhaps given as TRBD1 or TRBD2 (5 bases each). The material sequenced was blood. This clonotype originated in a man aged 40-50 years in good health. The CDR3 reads CATSDLTRDASGELFF. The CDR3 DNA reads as TGTGCCACCAGTGATCTCACCAGGGACGCCTCCGGGGAGCTGTTTTTT.